This TCR beta chain was sequenced for a study of T cells in Graves' hyperthyroidism and ophthalmopathy. Broader study findings: Blood shared most expanded thyroid clonotypes above 0.001.

From RNA transcripts, TCR beta CDR3 regions were amplified. The HTBI primer set drove a first-round RT-PCR of the TCR CDR3. TCRdb independently ran MiXCR on the multiplex PCR reads; one entry per CDR3 protein. The profile shows approximately 740,000 distinct CDR3 sequences, roughly 15% of them singletons. Details on this clonotype: Its antigen is not identified.

CDR3 size: 14 residues. Looked up from germline, CDR1 is SNHLY and CDR2 is FYNNEI. V lost 6 bases, J lost 1 base, and 9 bases lay in between. The sequencing input was blood. V and J are TRBV2 and TRBJ2-2, with D maybe TRBD1 (6 bases). This clonotype originated in a woman under 30 with Graves' hyperthyroidism. CDR3 DNA sequence: TGTGCCAGCAGGGGACACCTGAACACCGGGGAGCTGTTTTTT. This sequence encodes CASRGHLNTGELFF.